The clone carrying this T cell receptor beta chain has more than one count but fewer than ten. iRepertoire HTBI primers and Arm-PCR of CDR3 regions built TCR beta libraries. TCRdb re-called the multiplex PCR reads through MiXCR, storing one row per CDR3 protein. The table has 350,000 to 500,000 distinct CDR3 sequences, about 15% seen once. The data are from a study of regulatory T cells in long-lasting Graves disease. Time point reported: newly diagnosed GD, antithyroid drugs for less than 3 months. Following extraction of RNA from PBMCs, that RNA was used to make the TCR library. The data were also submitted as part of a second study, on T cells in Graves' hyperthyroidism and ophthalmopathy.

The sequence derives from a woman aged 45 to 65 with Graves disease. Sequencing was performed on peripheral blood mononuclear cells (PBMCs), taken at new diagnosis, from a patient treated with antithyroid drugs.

The CDR3 loop reads CASSLGRLASETQYF. As DNA, the CDR3 is TGTGCCAGCAGCTTAGGTCGGCTAGCTTCGGAGACCCAGTACTTC. This chain uses TRBV7-6 with TRBJ2-5; possible D gene TRBD2, 5 bases. CDR3 length: 15 residues. V lost 1 base and J lost 5, with 14 bases in between. Germline loops: CDR1 SGHVS, CDR2 FNYEAQ.